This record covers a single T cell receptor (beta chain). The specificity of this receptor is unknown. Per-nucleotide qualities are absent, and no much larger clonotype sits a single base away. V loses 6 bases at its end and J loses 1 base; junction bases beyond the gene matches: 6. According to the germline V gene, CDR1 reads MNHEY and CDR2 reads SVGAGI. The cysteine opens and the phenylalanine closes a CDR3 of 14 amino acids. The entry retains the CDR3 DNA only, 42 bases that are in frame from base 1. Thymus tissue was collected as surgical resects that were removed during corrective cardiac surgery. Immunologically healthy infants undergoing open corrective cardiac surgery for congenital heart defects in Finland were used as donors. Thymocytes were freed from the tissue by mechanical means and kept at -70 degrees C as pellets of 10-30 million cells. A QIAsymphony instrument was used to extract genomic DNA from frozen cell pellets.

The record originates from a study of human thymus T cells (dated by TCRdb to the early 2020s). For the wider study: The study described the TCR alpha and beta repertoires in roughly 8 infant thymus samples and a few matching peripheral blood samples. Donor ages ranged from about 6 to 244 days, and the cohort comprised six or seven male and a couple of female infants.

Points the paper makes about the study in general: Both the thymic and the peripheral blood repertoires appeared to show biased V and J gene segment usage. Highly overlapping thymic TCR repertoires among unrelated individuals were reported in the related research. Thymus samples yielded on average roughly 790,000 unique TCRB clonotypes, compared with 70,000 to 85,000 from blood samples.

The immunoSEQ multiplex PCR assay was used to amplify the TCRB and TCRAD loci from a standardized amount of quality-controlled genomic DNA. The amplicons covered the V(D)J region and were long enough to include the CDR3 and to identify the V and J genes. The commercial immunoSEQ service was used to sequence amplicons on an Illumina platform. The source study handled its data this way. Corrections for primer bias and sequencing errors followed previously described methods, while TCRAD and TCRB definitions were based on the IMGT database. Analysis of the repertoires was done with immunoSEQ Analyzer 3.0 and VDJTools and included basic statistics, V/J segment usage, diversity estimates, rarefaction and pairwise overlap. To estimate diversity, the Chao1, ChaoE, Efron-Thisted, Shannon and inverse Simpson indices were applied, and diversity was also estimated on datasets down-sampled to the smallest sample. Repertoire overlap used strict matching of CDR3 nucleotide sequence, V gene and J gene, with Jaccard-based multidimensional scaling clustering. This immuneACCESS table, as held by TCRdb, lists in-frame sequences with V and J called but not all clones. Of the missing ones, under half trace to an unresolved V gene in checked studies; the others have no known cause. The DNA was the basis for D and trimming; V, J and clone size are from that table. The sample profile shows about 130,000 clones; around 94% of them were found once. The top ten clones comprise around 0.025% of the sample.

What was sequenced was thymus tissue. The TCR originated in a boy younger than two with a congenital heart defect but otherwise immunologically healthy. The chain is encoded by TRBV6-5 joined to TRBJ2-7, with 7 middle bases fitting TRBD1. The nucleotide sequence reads TGTGCCAGCAGATTCGACAGGGTGTCCTACGAGCAGTACTTC. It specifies CASRFDRVSYEQYF.